This T cell receptor (beta chain) originates from a study of shared clonotypes between healthy human individuals. Across the whole study: Plates per donor: three CD4 naive, three CD4 memory, two CD8 naive, one CD8 memory.

Both subsets, CD45RA+ naive and CD45RA-negative memory, were split from the CD4+ cells. TCRdb's copy holds only in-frame clones and misses some; the assay was immunoSEQ multiplex PCR. The table has 2 million to 2.5 million clones, 95% seen once. Details on this clone: The junction shows a germline mismatch at one end, possibly a read error.

The CDR3 runs 15 residues. Germline V gene lookup returns CDR1 SSHAT and CDR2 FNYEAQ (reference sequence). This receptor was obtained from a man between 18 and 29 years old in good health. The rearrangement uses TRBV7-7 and TRBJ2-5, with D possibly matching TRBD2 (5 bases). The sample was naive CD4+ T cells sorted from blood. Sample subset: CD45RA+ positively selected. In DNA, the CDR3 is TGTGCTAGCAGCTTAGCGAGCCTCGCGGAAGAGACCCAGTACTTC. Residues: CASSLASLAEETQYF.